The T cell receptor (beta chain) under discussion was sequenced for a study of long-term antiretroviral therapy in people with HIV. Germline assignment: CDR1 SSHAT and CDR2 FNYEAQ (reference sequence). The CDR3 spans 14 residues. V lost 5 bases, J lost 1 base, and 5 bases stayed unmatched. A v3.0 immunoSEQ assay was performed at survey level. Assay used: immunoSEQ multiplex PCR; TCRdb lists only in-frame clones, some missing. The data show about 14,000 clones, approximately 86% seen once. The chain has TRBV7-7 and TRBJ2-7, with TRBD2 matching over 7 bases. The sequences come from unsorted PBMCs, collected 6.2 years after starting antiretroviral therapy. The TCR was taken from a man aged 35 to 55 with HIV. CDR3 DNA: TGTGCCAGCAGCCCAAGAGCGGGATCCTACGAGCAGTACTTC. Translating gives CASSPRAGSYEQYF.